This TCR beta chain is drawn from a study of blood T cell repertoires in COVID-19. The wider study: There were acute and convalescent COVID-19 samples, and they came from the United States, Italy and Spain.

Seattle's enrolled individuals joined amid active infection and were then monitored longitudinally. Per the authors' pipeline: Researchers report that nucleated cell counts were estimated from reference gene primer amplification. TCRdb's table, derived via immunoSEQ multiplex PCR, lists solely in-frame clones and lacks some. Clone size and V and J calls were adopted from that table, with D and trimming inferred from the DNA. The data show hundreds of thousands of clones, with over 70% seen just once and over 6% held by the top ten. V shed 6 bases and J shed 3 bases, with 12 bases lying between them. This CDR3 has 13 residues. CDR1 is LNHDA and CDR2 is SQIVND in the germline V gene (reference sequence).

The sample taken for sequencing was peripheral blood. The J gene is TRBJ2-7, the V gene TRBV19; tentatively, D is TRBD1 (5 bases). The sequence was obtained from a woman between 45 and 65 years old with COVID-19, enrolled during active disease. CDR3 DNA: TGTGCCAGTAGGAAGTTAGGGGTCTACGAGCAGTACTTC. Translation: CASRKLGVYEQYF. The variable domain in full, completed from reference TRBV19 and TRBJ2-7, reads DGGITQSPKYLFRKEGQNVTLSCEQNLNHDAMYWYRQDPGQGLRLIYYSQIVNDFQKGDIAEGYSVSREKKESFPLTVTSAQKNPTAFYLCASRKLGVYEQYFGPGTRLTVT.